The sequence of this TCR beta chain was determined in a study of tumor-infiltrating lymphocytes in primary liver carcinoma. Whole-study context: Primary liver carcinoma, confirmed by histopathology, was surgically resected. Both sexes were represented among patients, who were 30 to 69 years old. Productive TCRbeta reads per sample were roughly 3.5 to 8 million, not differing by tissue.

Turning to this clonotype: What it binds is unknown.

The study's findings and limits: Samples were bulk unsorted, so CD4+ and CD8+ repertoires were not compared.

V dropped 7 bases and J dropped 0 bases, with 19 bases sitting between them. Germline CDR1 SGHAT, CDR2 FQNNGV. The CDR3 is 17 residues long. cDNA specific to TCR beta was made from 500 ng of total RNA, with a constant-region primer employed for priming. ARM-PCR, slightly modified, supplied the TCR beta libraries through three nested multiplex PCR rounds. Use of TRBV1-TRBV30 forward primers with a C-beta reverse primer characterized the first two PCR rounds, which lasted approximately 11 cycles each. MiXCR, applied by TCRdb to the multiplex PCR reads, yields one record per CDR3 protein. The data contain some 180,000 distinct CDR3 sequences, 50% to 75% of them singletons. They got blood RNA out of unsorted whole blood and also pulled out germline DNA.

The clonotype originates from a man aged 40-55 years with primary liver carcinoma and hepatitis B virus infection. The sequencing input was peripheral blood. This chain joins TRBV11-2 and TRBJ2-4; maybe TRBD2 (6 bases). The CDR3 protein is CASNENSRGVAKNIQYF. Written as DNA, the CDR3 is TGTGCCAGCAACGAGAACTCGCGGGGAGTAGCCAAAAACATTCAGTACTTC. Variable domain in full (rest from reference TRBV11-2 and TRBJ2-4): EAGVAQSPRYKIIEKRQSVAFWCNPISGHATLYWYQQILGQGPKLLIQFQNNGVVDDSQLPKDRFSAERLKGVDSTLKIQPAKLEDSAVYLCASNENSRGVAKNIQYFGAGTRLSVL.